The sequence of this TCR beta chain was determined in a study of T cell changes during pregnancy in multiple sclerosis. The CDR3 is 13 amino acids. V lost 4 bases, J lost 6 bases, and 5 bases stayed unmatched. Germline CDR1 MDHEN, CDR2 SYDVKM. Repertoires were generated with immunoSEQ multiplex PCR, while TCRdb's copy carries only in-frame clones and drops some. The sample includes tens of thousands of clones, 90% of them seen just once. The specimen comprised peripheral blood, sampled in the first trimester of pregnancy. The receptor comes from a female donor in good health, enrolled as a control in a pregnancy study. The chain is built from TRBV28 and TRBJ1-2, with 7 bases identical to TRBD1. The CDR3 DNA reads as TGTGCCAGCAGTTCCCCCGGACAGGATGGCTACACCTTC. This encodes CASSSPGQDGYTF.